This TCR beta chain originates from a study of blood T cell repertoires in COVID-19 (dated by TCRdb to between 2020 and 2021). Notes on the research overall: Samples from collaborators originated in the United States, Italy and Spain and spanned both the acute and convalescent phases of COVID-19. The material from the prospective study consisted of cDNA or gDNA derived from T cells, B-cell-depleted T cells, or PBMCs. The dataset comprised deeply sampled blood TCRbeta repertoires from subjects exposed to, actively infected with, or recovered from COVID-19. The repertoires were made available in a free public database intended to serve as a resource for research on the immune response to SARS-CoV-2. Samples came from the ongoing ImmuneRACE study (first 160 participants) plus 1,254 subjects from 6 global collaborators. A de-identified subject ID, COVID-19 status, age in years and sex were almost always included in the sample metadata. Where HLA class I and class II types were available, the types were taken from metadata supplied by the sample provider, not from assay-based typing.

Each collaborating institution followed its own protocols to collect whole blood in K2EDTA tubes. Collaborator samples were shipped for TCRbeta analysis as frozen whole blood, isolated PBMCs, or DNA extracted from either sample type. What the authors observed across the whole study: Clinical and demographic metadata were provided uncurated, with the amount varying by source and participant.

TCRbeta CDR3 regions were amplified from genomic DNA using the immunoSEQ Assay, a bias-controlled multiplex PCR. Per the original workflow: The number of nucleated cells in each sample was estimated by amplification of reference gene primers within the assay. Sequence reads were collapsed and filtered to measure the absolute abundance of every unique TCRbeta CDR3 rearrangement. For each sample, productive Simpson clonality was calculated by taking the square root of Simpson's diversity index across productive rearrangements. The source is immuneACCESS, and TCRdb retained only in-frame sequences with V and J called. Part of the clones is not carried over; for the studies checked, unresolved V genes explain less than half of this, and the remainder is unexplained. V, J and clone size derive from that table, while D and trimming were established from the DNA sequence. The sample includes 140,000 or so clones, with approximately 87% observed a single time. Clones ranked in the top ten supply 8.6% of the sample.

Inclusive of the bounding cysteine and phenylalanine, the CDR3 is 20 residues long. The only DNA kept is the CDR3, 60 bases in frame from the first base. The germline V gene encodes CDR1 LGHNA and CDR2 YSLEER. Between the V and J ends, shortened by 4 bases and 0 bases respectively, the junction contains 22 bases. Concerning this clone itself: Its binding antigen is unknown. The sample holds no much larger clone one base away, and base qualities are not on file.

The receptor comes from a woman between 45 and 65 years old with active or convalescent COVID-19. Recombination linked TRBV4-3 to TRBJ2-6; 5 matching bases give a weak D call of TRBD1. Material: peripheral blood. In nucleotide form, the sequence is TGCGCCAGCAGCCTAGAAAGGGGTATGGACACCCTCTCTGGGGCCAACGTCCTGACTTTC. This encodes CASSLERGMDTLSGANVLTF.